These 4 T cell receptor beta chains came from one sample sequenced in a study of T cell responses to AZD1222 COVID-19 vaccine. Libraries were prepared by immunoSEQ multiplex PCR; TCRdb keeps only in-frame clonotypes and omits some of them. The table records some 130,000 clones, more than 90% of them present only once. The sequenced sample was peripheral blood, obtained on day 0 of AZD1222 vaccination. The receptor source for this set is an adult in good health.

CDR3 in amino acids: CASSQVAMKTQYF. Written as DNA, the CDR3 is TGTGCCAGCAGCCAAGTAGCAATGAAGACCCAGTACTTC. The chain uses TRBV14 and TRBJ2-5, with D unclear. Germline V CDR1 and CDR2: SGHDN, FVKESK. This CDR3 has 13 amino acids. Trimming removed 1 base at V and 6 bases at J, with 9 bases between.

The rearrangement uses TRBV11-2 and TRBJ1-1; D may be TRBD1 (6 bases). V lost 5 bases and J 1 base, leaving 14 bases between the germline ends. CDR3 size: 15 residues. Germline V gene lookup returns CDR1 SGHAT and CDR2 FQNNGV. The CDR3 DNA is TGTGCCAGCAGCCACGAGCCAGGGGCGAACACTGAAGCTTTCTTT. This sequence encodes CASSHEPGANTEAFF.

J is TRBJ2-7 and V is TRBV3-1 (or the pseudogene TRBV3-2); 7 nucleotides line up with TRBD1. This CDR3 has 16 residues. The germline V gene encodes CDR1 LGHDT and CDR2 YNNKEL (reference sequence). V gave up 1 base and J gave up 1 base; unmatched junction bases: 7. Written as DNA, the CDR3 is TGTGCCAGCAGCCAAGGCTCCGGGACAGATTCCTACGAGCAGTACTTC. Protein product: CASSQGSGTDSYEQYF.

V gene TRBV7-9 combines with J gene TRBJ2-7; D might be TRBD1 (5 bases). Per germline, CDR1 SEHNR and CDR2 FQNEAQ (reference sequence). V lost 5 bases to trimming and J lost 6 bases, with 11 bases between them. The CDR3 has 12 residues. The CDR3 reads CASSITGFEQYF. CDR3 nucleotide sequence: TGTGCCAGCAGCATCACAGGCTTCGAGCAGTACTTC.